These T cell receptor beta chains were read from a single sample in a study of blood T cell repertoires in COVID-19. TCRdb's table, derived via immunoSEQ multiplex PCR, lists solely in-frame clones and lacks some. Among some 90,000 clones listed, around 90% were seen once. Sequences were obtained from peripheral blood. These receptors all come from a woman of 80 years or more with active or convalescent COVID-19. CDR3s include the opening cysteine and the closing phenylalanine or tryptophan. A D gene is named only where the DNA matches it firmly. Clone size is given for some rows only: seen once, a few or many times, or a class if the clone is expanded.

cdr3_aa | cdr3_nt | j_call | clone_size | v_call | d_call
CASRGQYYGYTF | TGTGCCAGCAGAGGACAGTACTATGGCTACACCTTC | TRBJ1-2 | . | TRBV28 | .
CASSQDGTGAEAFF | TGTGCCAGCAGCCAAGATGGGACAGGCGCTGAAGCTTTCTTT | TRBJ1-1 | . | TRBV3-1/TRBV3-2 | TRBD1
CASSQGLAGWYEQYF | TGCGCCAGCAGCCAAGGTTTAGCGGGTTGGTACGAGCAGTACTTC | TRBJ2-7 | . | TRBV4-3 | TRBD2
CASSPVRDSSYEQYF | TGTGCCAGCTCACCAGTCCGGGACAGCTCCTACGAGCAGTACTTC | TRBJ2-7 | . | TRBV18 | TRBD1
CASSPRTRIGDTEAFF | TGTGCCAGTAGTCCCCGGACAAGGATAGGGGACACTGAAGCTTTCTTT | TRBJ1-1 | . | TRBV19 | .
CASSPYRGRGSYEQYF | TGTGCCAGCAGCCCCTATCGCGGGCGGGGATCCTACGAGCAGTACTTC | TRBJ2-7 | . | TRBV11-1 | .
CASSPPPGGIEAFF | TGTGCCAGCAGTCCACCGCCTGGCGGAATTGAAGCTTTCTTT | TRBJ1-1 | . | TRBV27 | .
CAWSVLREAFF | TGTGCCTGGAGTGTTTTGAGGGAAGCTTTCTTT | TRBJ1-1 | . | TRBV30 | .
CASSYGAERQPQHF | TGTGCCAGCAGTTACGGGGCCGAACGGCAGCCCCAGCATTTT | TRBJ1-5 | . | TRBV6-5 | .
CASSFGTGGSRDGYTF | TGTGCCAGCAGCTTCGGGACAGGGGGCAGCAGGGATGGCTACACCTTC | TRBJ1-2 | . | TRBV7-2 | TRBD1
CASSYLSRTAEKLFF | TGTGCCAGCAGTTACTTATCCAGAACCGCTGAAAAACTGTTTTTT | TRBJ1-4 | once | TRBV6-2/TRBV6-3 | .
CASSLTRDGYTF | TGTGCCAGCAGTTTAACCAGGGATGGCTACACCTTC | TRBJ1-2 | once | TRBV28 | .
CSARADREAFF | TGCAGTGCTAGAGCCGACAGGGAAGCTTTCTTT | TRBJ1-1 | once | TRBV20-1 | .
CASSSLLTGEETQYF | TGTGCCAGTAGCAGCTTGTTGACAGGAGAAGAGACCCAGTACTTC | TRBJ2-5 | . | TRBV5-4 | .
CASTTGGSPYNYGYTF | TGTGCCAGCACTACGGGGGGCAGTCCTTATAACTATGGCTACACCTTC | TRBJ1-2 | . | TRBV28 | .
CASSPRTAEAFF | TGTGCCAGCTCACCACGGACAGCTGAAGCTTTCTTT | TRBJ1-1 | . | TRBV18 | .
CASTTGTGGYEQYF | TGTGCCAGCACCACCGGGACAGGTGGCTACGAGCAGTACTTC | TRBJ2-7 | . | TRBV28 | TRBD1
CASSVATGGRNQETQYF | TGTGCCAGCAGCGTAGCTACTGGCGGGAGGAACCAAGAGACCCAGTACTTC | TRBJ2-5 | . | TRBV9 | TRBD2
CASRRQGGHEQYF | TGTGCCAGCAGACGTCAAGGGGGCCACGAGCAGTACTTC | TRBJ2-7 | . | TRBV27 | TRBD1
CASSLATGDTEAFF | TGCGCCAGCAGCTTAGCGACAGGGGACACTGAAGCTTTCTTT | TRBJ1-1 | . | TRBV5-1 | TRBD1
CASSFRASNQPQHF | TGTGCCAGCAGCTTCAGGGCTAGCAATCAGCCCCAGCATTTT | TRBJ1-5 | . | TRBV7-2 | .
CATSDLPIAGASTDTQYF | TGTGCCACCAGTGATTTGCCTATAGCGGGAGCTAGCACAGATACGCAGTATTTT | TRBJ2-3 | . | TRBV24-1 | TRBD2
CASSHIQGAESDTQYF | TGTGCCAGCTCACACATACAGGGGGCTGAGTCAGATACGCAGTATTTT | TRBJ2-3 | once | TRBV18 | TRBD1
CASSRRELFNEQFF | TGTGCCAGTAGTAGGCGGGAGTTGTTCAATGAGCAGTTCTTC | TRBJ2-1 | . | TRBV19 | TRBD2
CASSSGYGYEQYF | TGTGCCAGCAGCTCTGGGTACGGGTACGAGCAGTACTTC | TRBJ2-7 | . | TRBV5-6 | .
CASSPDRSTEAFF | TGTGCCAGCAGCCCCGACAGAAGCACTGAAGCTTTCTTT | TRBJ1-1 | . | TRBV7-8 | .
CASSPGLAPDTQYF | TGCGCCAGCAGCCCCGGACTAGCCCCAGATACGCAGTATTTT | TRBJ2-3 | . | TRBV5-1 | TRBD2
CASRGTSSYEQYF | TGTGCCAGCAGGGGGACTAGCTCCTACGAGCAGTACTTC | TRBJ2-7 | few | TRBV2 | TRBD2
CASSFWPAGGVNTGELFF | TGTGCCAGCAGCTTCTGGCCAGCGGGAGGGGTGAACACCGGGGAGCTGTTTTTT | TRBJ2-2 | . | TRBV7-7 | TRBD2
CASGLRRDKAFF | TGTGCCAGCGGCCTAAGACGGGATAAAGCTTTCTTT | TRBJ1-1 | . | TRBV6-5 | .
CASSLSSGTQVF | TGTGCCAGCAGTTTATCTTCCGGGACTCAGGTATTT | TRBJ1-5 | . | TRBV12-3/TRBV12-4 | .
CASSPGGWGTEAFF | TGTGCCAGCAGTCCGGGAGGGTGGGGCACTGAAGCTTTCTTT | TRBJ1-1 | . | TRBV7-8 | .
CASSPLQRGYEQYF | TGTGCCAGCAGCCCACTTCAACGGGGCTACGAGCAGTACTTC | TRBJ2-7 | . | TRBV7-8 | .
CASSYWSRGSPLHF | TGTGCCAGCAGTTACTGGAGTAGAGGTTCACCCCTCCACTTT | TRBJ1-6 | . | TRBV6-2/TRBV6-3 | .
CASSQGSLLTEAFF | TGTGCCAGCAGCCAAGGTTCACTACTCACTGAAGCTTTCTTT | TRBJ1-1 | . | TRBV3-1/TRBV3-2 | .
CATSDPDRGLNNEQFF | TGTGCCACCAGTGATCCGGACAGGGGGCTAAACAATGAGCAGTTCTTC | TRBJ2-1 | . | TRBV24-1 | TRBD1
CASSPISSSGRENEQFF | TGTGCCAGCTCACCGATATCCTCTAGCGGGAGGGAAAATGAGCAGTTCTTC | TRBJ2-1 | once | TRBV18 | TRBD2
CASSLSRSYNEQFF | TGTGCTAGCAGCTTATCCAGGTCCTACAATGAGCAGTTCTTC | TRBJ2-1 | . | TRBV7-7 | .
CASSQGARSSGANVLTF | TGCGCCAGCAGCCAAGGGGCCCGATCCTCAGGGGCCAACGTCCTGACTTTC | TRBJ2-6 | . | TRBV5-1 | .
CAWSGLATEAFF | TGTGCCTGGAGTGGGTTGGCCACTGAAGCTTTCTTT | TRBJ1-1 | . | TRBV30 | .
CASSEFTGVGNEQFF | TGTGCCAGCAGTGAATTCACGGGAGTGGGCAATGAGCAGTTCTTC | TRBJ2-1 | . | TRBV25-1 | .
CASRYRDRPVNNEKLFF | TGTGCCAGCAGATACCGGGACAGGCCTGTCAATAATGAAAAACTGTTTTTT | TRBJ1-4 | . | TRBV6-7 | TRBD1
CSLKTPAGEVF | TGCAGTCTCAAAACCCCAGCGGGAGAAGTCTTC | TRBJ2-1 | . | TRBV20-1 | TRBD2
CASSLAGATQETQYF | TGCGCCAGCAGCTTAGCGGGAGCCACGCAAGAGACCCAGTACTTC | TRBJ2-5 | . | TRBV5-1 | TRBD2
CASTSALGALSYNEQFF | TGCGCCAGCACCTCTGCCTTGGGGGCCCTCTCCTACAATGAGCAGTTCTTC | TRBJ2-1 | . | TRBV4-1 | .
CASSLSRNQPQHF | TGTGCCAGCAGTTTGAGCCGGAATCAGCCCCAGCATTTT | TRBJ1-5 | once | TRBV28 | .
CASSFNWAEEAFF | TGTGCCAGCAGTTTTAATTGGGCCGAGGAAGCTTTCTTT | TRBJ1-1 | . | TRBV12-3/TRBV12-4 | .
CASSLSRINTEAFF | TGCGCCAGCAGCTTGTCTAGAATCAACACTGAAGCTTTCTTT | TRBJ1-1 | . | TRBV5-1 | .
CASSSGQPYEQYF | TGTGCCAGCAGCTCGGGACAGCCGTACGAGCAGTACTTC | TRBJ2-7 | . | TRBV27 | TRBD1
CASSLDQGLSNGYTF | TGTGCCAGCAGCTTAGATCAGGGGCTGAGTAATGGCTACACCTTC | TRBJ1-2 | . | TRBV7-8 | .
CASSFGRGTEQFF | TGTGCCAGCAGTTTTGGGAGGGGCACTGAGCAGTTCTTC | TRBJ2-1 | . | TRBV27 | TRBD2
CASSIPSRGLDTEAFF | TGTGCCAGTAGTATACCTTCCAGGGGGCTTGACACTGAAGCTTTCTTT | TRBJ1-1 | . | TRBV19 | TRBD1
CATMGRKQETQYF | TGTGCCACCATGGGCAGGAAACAAGAGACCCAGTACTTC | TRBJ2-5 | . | TRBV24-1 | .
CASSPVEGGETQYF | TGTGCCAGCTCACCAGTGGAGGGTGGAGAGACCCAGTACTTC | TRBJ2-5 | . | TRBV18 | .
CASSLSFGGQETQYF | TGTGCCAGCAGCTTATCATTCGGGGGCCAAGAGACCCAGTACTTC | TRBJ2-5 | few | TRBV7-2 | .
CASKGTAGLAGVNTGELFF | TGTGCCAGTAAAGGGACAGCCGGACTAGCGGGGGTAAACACCGGGGAGCTGTTTTTT | TRBJ2-2 | . | TRBV19 | TRBD2
CASSLASGQTTNGYTF | TGTGCCAGCAGCTTAGCGTCAGGACAGACCACGAATGGCTACACCTTC | TRBJ1-2 | few | TRBV7-9 | .
CASSWGGPGTGANSPLHF | TGTGCCAGCAGCTGGGGGGGTCCAGGGACAGGGGCTAATTCACCCCTCCACTTT | TRBJ1-6 | . | TRBV5-6 | TRBD1
CASSEPGAGNTIYF | TGTGCCAGCAGTGAGCCAGGGGCCGGAAACACCATATATTTT | TRBJ1-3 | . | TRBV6-1 | .
CASSLLAGGLDEQFF | TGTGCCAGCAGCTTACTAGCGGGAGGGTTGGATGAGCAGTTCTTC | TRBJ2-1 | . | TRBV11-2 | TRBD2